The source of this TCR beta chain is a study of monozygotic twins with inflammatory bowel disease. General observations from the study: Data gave no support to a single strong signal or clonotype associated with IBD.

Points on this clonotype: No antigen is known for it.

CDR1 and CDR2 from the germline V gene are SGHVS and FQNEAQ. The length of the CDR3 is 16 residues. Per-sample cDNA came from eight separate reactions. TCRdb reprocessed the 5' RACE reads and keeps a single row for each CDR3 protein, giving no DNA. The sample has some 150,000 distinct CDR3 sequences, and its top ten clones hold 2% to 3%. This clonotype was obtained from a human donor with ulcerative colitis or Crohn's disease, or a healthy co-twin of an affected twin (not recorded which). The sample was blood. This chain uses TRBV7-8 with TRBJ1-5. CDR3 sequence: CASSLGVGSSNQPQHF.